A single sample gave rise to the 14 T cell receptor beta chains below, sequenced in a study of blood T cells in healthy people across ages. With a J-beta primer mix and a sample-barcoded 5' primer, a second PCR ran about 6 to 11 cycles. TCRdb re-analysed the 5' RACE reads in MiXCR, keeping a single row per CDR3 protein. The table records over a million distinct CDR3 sequences, approximately 42% of them present only once. The sequenced sample consisted of blood. The receptors come from a woman aged 18-29 years in good health.

This chain joins TRBV5-1 and TRBJ2-3; 9 bases fit TRBD2. The CDR3 length is 15 residues. The ends lost 7 bases at V and 3 bases at J; junction bases unmatched: 9. CDR1 is SGHRS and CDR2 is YFSETQ in the germline V gene. The DNA of the CDR3 is TGCGCCAGCCGGTCTAGCGGGATAGGGACAGATACGCAGTATTTT. This translates into CASRSSGIGTDTQYF.

The rearrangement joins TRBV7-8 to TRBJ2-1, with D perhaps matching TRBD1 (5 bases). The CDR3 has 16 amino acids. Trimming stripped 4 bases from V and 6 bases from J, with 19 bases between. Germline CDR1 SGHVS, CDR2 FQNEAQ. CDR3 in amino acids: CASSSLGQGSANEQFF. DNA of the CDR3: TGTGCCAGCAGCTCCTTGGGGCAGGGAAGTGCCAATGAGCAGTTCTTC.

The chain links TRBV6-6 to TRBJ1-1; tentative D call: TRBD1 (5 bases). The CDR3 is 17 amino acids. CDR1 and CDR2 from the germline V gene are MNHNY and SVGAGI (reference sequence). V shed 5 bases and J shed 3 bases, with 22 bases lying between them. Here the CDR3 DNA reads TGTGCCAGCAGTAAACAACGGGCCGGGGCTTTGCACACTGAAGCTTTCTTT. Translation gives CASSKQRAGALHTEAFF.

This rearrangement joins TRBV7-2 to TRBJ2-1; D uncertain. The DNA end favors TRBJ2-7, so the J call may be wrong. Germline V gives CDR1 SGHTA, CDR2 FQGNSA. The CDR3 loop spans 14 amino acids. The CDR3 reads CASSFLPAYNEQYF. For the CDR3, the DNA is TGTGCCAGCAGCTTTCTCCCGGCCTACAATGAGCAGTACTTC.

About this clonotype: The junction differs from germline at one of its ends, possibly a read error. The J gene is TRBJ1-4, the V gene TRBV28; D may be TRBD1 (5 bases). Germline loops: CDR1 MDHEN, CDR2 SYDVKM. The CDR3 has 16 residues. DNA for the CDR3: TGTGCCAGCAGTACTTTTCGACAGTCGGAGATTGAAAAACTGTATTTT. The encoded protein is CASSTFRQSEIEKLYF.

The chain combines TRBV6-6 with TRBJ2-5; D gene ambiguous. V was trimmed by 8 bases and J by 1 base, leaving 11 bases between them. CDR1 is MNHNY, CDR2 SVGAGI, per germline (reference sequence). The CDR3 runs 13 residues. The CDR3 DNA reads TGTGCCAGCTCTATCTTCTCCCAAGAGACCCAGTACTTC. It specifies CASSIFSQETQYF.

The chain joins TRBV5-6 to TRBJ2-7, with 13 bases that match TRBD2. This CDR3 contains 18 residues. Trimming removed 3 bases from V and 0 bases from J; junction bases left unmatched: 9. Germline loops: CDR1 SGHDT, CDR2 YYEEEE. The CDR3 DNA reads as TGTGCCAGCAGCTCCACTAGCGGGAGGGCTAGGAGCTCCTACGAGCAGTACTTC. Translating gives CASSSTSGRARSSYEQYF.

Concerning this clonotype itself: This clone may be a read error of a much larger clone one base away. J is TRBJ2-3 and V is TRBV27; 7 bases are shared with TRBD2. CDR1 is MNHEY, CDR2 SMNVEV, per germline (reference sequence). CDR3 size: 16 residues. The CDR3 protein is CASSPRLATSTGTQYF. Written as DNA, the CDR3 is TGTGCCAGCAGTCCAAGACTAGCAACTAGCACAGGTACGCAGTATTTT.

This chain links TRBV20-1 with TRBJ2-7; D not certain. The V gene lost 0 bases and the J gene lost 0 bases, with 6 bases spanning the gap. The CDR3 is made up of 13 amino acids. Per the germline V gene, CDR1 is DFQATT and CDR2 is SNEGSKA (reference sequence). The CDR3 region is CSARDYTSYEQYF. In DNA form, the CDR3 reads TGCAGTGCTAGAGATTACACCTCCTACGAGCAGTACTTC.

Only a few counts were recorded for this clonotype. The chain employs TRBV6-5 and TRBJ1-1; no clear D gene. V was cut by 6 bases and J by 4 bases, with 18 bases left in between. There are 15 residues in the CDR3. Germline V gene sequence: CDR1 MNHEY, CDR2 SVGAGI. CDR3 coding DNA: TGTGCCAGCAGCCCCCATCGCCCGCCGGGCACTGAAGCTTTCTTT. Translated: CASSPHRPPGTEAFF.

The rearrangement joins TRBV6-1 to TRBJ1-2; D might be TRBD1 (5 bases). With 6 bases removed from V and 6 bases from J, the gap between germline ends came to 17 bases. The germline CDR1 and CDR2 sequences are MNHNS and SASEGT. The CDR3 extends over 14 amino acids. The DNA for the CDR3 is TGTGCCAGCAGCCCTGGGGGGTACGGCCATGGCTACACCTTC. Translating it yields CASSPGGYGHGYTF.

The V and J genes are TRBV12-3 or TRBV12-4 and TRBJ2-3; D perhaps matches TRBD2 (7 bases). There are 15 residues in the CDR3. The V end lost 4 bases, the J end lost 5 bases, and 16 bases lay between the germline ends. DNA of the CDR3: TGTGCCAGCAGTTCAGAGGGGGGGTGGGGAGATACGCAGTATTTT. Its translation: CASSSEGGWGDTQYF.

V and J are TRBV6-1 and TRBJ2-1, with TRBD2 identical over 7 bases. The length of the CDR3 is 12 residues. Germline V CDR1 and CDR2: MNHNS, SASEGT. Losses at the gene ends were 1 base for V and 11 bases for J; bases not matched to a gene: 2. The CDR3 coding sequence is TGTGCCAGCAGTGAAGGGGAGGGCAAGCAGTTCTTC. This gives the protein CASSEGEGKQFF.

This chain uses TRBV6-1 with TRBJ1-2; D call uncertain. Germline assignment: CDR1 MNHNS and CDR2 SASEGT. The CDR3 runs to 14 residues. V lost 4 bases to trimming and J lost 3 bases, with 12 bases between them. CDR3 nucleotide sequence: TGTGCCAGCAGTGTCTCGCGGCAGTACTATGGCTACACCTTC. It is translated as CASSVSRQYYGYTF.